This T cell receptor beta chain was observed in a study of PD-1 blockade in classical Hodgkin lymphoma. TCRdb keeps only in-frame clones here, not all; method: immunoSEQ multiplex PCR. Among 75,000 to 95,000 clones, under 85% were seen once, and the ten largest hold about 18%. Regarding time point: cycle 4 day 1 (C4D1), after more than five weeks of nivolumab. All patients relapsed after autologous stem cell transplantation, and brentuximab vedotin exposure varied. There are 15 residues in the CDR3. The germline V gene has CDR1 MGHRA and CDR2 YSYEKL. Trimming left V 1 base short and J 6 bases short, with 12 bases between.

Sequencing used peripheral blood mononuclear cells (PBMCs), obtained before the fourth cycle of nivolumab. The clonotype was recovered from a human donor with classical Hodgkin lymphoma. This rearrangement joins TRBV4-1 to TRBJ1-4; D call uncertain. The CDR3 region has the DNA TGCGCCAGCAGCCAAGTGGAGAATTATTATGAAAAACTGTTTTTT. It encodes CASSQVENYYEKLFF.